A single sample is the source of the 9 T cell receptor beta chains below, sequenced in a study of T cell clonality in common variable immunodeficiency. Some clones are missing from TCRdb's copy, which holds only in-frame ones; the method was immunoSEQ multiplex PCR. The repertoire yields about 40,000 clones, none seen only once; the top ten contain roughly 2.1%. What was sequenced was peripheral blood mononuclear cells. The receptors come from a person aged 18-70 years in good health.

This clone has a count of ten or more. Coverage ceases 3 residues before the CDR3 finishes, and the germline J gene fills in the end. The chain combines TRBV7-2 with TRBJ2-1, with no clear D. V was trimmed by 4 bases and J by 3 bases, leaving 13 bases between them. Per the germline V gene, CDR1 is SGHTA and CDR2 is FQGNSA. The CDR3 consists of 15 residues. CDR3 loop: CASSSTGGIYNEQFF. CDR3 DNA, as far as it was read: TGTGCCAGCAGCTCCACTGGCGGAATCTACAATGAG.

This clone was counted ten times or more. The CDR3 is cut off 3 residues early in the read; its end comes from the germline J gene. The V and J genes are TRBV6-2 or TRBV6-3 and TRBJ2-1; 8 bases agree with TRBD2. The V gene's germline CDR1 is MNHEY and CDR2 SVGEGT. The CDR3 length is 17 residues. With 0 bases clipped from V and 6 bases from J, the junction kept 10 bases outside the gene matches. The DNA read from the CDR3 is TGTGCCAGCAGTTACTCGCCCTTGAAAGGGACTAGCAATGAG. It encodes CASSYSPLKGTSNE. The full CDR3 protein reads CASSYSPLKGTSNEQFF.

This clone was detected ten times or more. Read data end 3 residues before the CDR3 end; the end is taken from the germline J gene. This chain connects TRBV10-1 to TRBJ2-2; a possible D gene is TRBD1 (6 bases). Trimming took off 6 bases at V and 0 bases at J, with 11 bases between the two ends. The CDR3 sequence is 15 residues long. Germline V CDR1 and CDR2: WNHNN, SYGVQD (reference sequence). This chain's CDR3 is CASRLTGANTGELFF. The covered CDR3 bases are TGCGCCAGCAGATTGACAGGAGCGAACACCGGGGAG.

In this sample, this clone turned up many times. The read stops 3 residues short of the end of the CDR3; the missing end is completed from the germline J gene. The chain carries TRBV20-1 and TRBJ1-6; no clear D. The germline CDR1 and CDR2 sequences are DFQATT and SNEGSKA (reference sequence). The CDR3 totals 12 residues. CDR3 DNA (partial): TGCAGTGCTAGTAGCGGAACGAGGGCC. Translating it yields CSASSGTRA. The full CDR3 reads CSASSGTRALHF.

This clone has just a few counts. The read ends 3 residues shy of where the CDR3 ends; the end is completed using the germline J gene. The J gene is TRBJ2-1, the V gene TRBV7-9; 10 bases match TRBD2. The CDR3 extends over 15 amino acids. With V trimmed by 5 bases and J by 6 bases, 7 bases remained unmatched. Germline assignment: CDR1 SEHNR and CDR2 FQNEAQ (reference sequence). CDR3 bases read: TGTGCCAGCAGCCCTAGCGGGAGAAGTGGCAATGAG. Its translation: CASSPSGRSGNE. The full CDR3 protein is CASSPSGRSGNEQFF. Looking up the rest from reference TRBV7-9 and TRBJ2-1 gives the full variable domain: DTGVSQNPRHKITKRGQNVTFRCDPISEHNRLYWYRQTLGQGPEFLTYFQNEAQLEKSRLLSDRFSAERPKGSFSTLEIQRTEQGDSAMYLCASSPSGRSGNEQFFGPGTRLTVL.

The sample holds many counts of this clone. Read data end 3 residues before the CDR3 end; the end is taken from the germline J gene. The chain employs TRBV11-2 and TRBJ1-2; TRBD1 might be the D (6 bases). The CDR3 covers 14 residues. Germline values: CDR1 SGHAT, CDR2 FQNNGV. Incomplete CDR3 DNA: TGTGCCAGCAGCCAAGCCCAGGGGATGGGAGGC. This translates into CASSQAQGMGG. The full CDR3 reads CASSQAQGMGGYTF.

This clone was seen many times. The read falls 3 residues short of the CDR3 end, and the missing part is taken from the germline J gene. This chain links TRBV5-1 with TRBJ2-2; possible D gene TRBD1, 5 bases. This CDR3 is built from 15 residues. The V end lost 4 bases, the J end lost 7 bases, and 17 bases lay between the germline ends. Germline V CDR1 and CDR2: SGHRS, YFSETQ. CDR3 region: CASSPQAAGNGELFF. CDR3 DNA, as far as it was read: TGCGCCAGCAGCCCGCAGGCGGCAGGGAACGGGGAG.

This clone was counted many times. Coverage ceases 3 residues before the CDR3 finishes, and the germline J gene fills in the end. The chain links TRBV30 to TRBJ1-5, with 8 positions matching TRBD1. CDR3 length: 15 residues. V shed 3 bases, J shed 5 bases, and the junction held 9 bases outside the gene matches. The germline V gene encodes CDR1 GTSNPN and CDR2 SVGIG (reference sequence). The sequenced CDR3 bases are TGTGCCTGGAGCCCCAGGGGGCTCCTGCATCAGCCC. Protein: CAWSPRGLLHQP. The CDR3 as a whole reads CAWSPRGLLHQPQHF.

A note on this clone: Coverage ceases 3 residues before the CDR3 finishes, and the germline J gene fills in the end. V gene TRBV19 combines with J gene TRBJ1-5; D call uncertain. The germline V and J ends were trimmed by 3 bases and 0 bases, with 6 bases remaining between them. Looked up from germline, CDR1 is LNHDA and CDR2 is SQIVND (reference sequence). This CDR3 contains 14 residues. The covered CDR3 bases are TGTGCCAGTAGTATCGGGTATAGCAATCAGCCC. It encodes CASSIGYSNQP. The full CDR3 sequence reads CASSIGYSNQPQHF.